Below are 20 T cell receptor beta chains sequenced from a single sample in a study of T cell responses to AZD1222 COVID-19 vaccine. Repertoires were generated with immunoSEQ multiplex PCR, while TCRdb's copy carries only in-frame clones and drops some. Of some 200,000 clones listed, approximately 91% are singletons. The sequencing here drew on peripheral blood, taken 28 days after the second AZD1222 dose. The origin of the receptors is an adult who received the AZD1222 COVID-19 vaccine.

The chain recombines TRBV6-1 with TRBJ1-2, with D possibly being TRBD1 (5 bases). Germline values: CDR1 MNHNS, CDR2 SASEGT. The V end lost 1 base, the J end lost 0 bases, and 12 bases lay between the germline ends. The CDR3 is 16 amino acids. The CDR3 here is CASSEDSRDANYGYTF. In DNA, the CDR3 is TGTGCCAGCAGTGAAGACAGCCGGGACGCTAACTATGGCTACACCTTC.

There are many counts of this clone. The chain recombines TRBV9 with TRBJ2-1; TRBD2 is a possible D gene (6 bases). Trimming removed 0 bases from V and 12 bases from J, with 19 bases in between. This CDR3 has 15 residues. Germline V gene data show CDR1 as SGDLS and CDR2 as YYNGEE. CDR3 region: CASSVEVVGLGSQFF. CDR3 bases: TGTGCCAGCAGCGTAGAGGTGGTGGGACTCGGCTCGCAGTTCTTC.

V gene TRBV14 combines with J gene TRBJ1-6; D not certain. Germline-derived CDR1 and CDR2 are SGHDN and FVKESK. V lost 1 base, J lost 4 bases, and 11 bases lay in between. The CDR3 length is 16 residues. The CDR3 sequence is CASSQVGRSYNSPLHF. The CDR3, as DNA: TGTGCCAGCAGCCAAGTCGGACGGAGTTATAATTCACCCCTCCACTTT.

V and J are TRBV7-9 and TRBJ2-1, with D perhaps given as TRBD1 or TRBD2 (6 bases each). With 8 bases removed from V and 5 bases from J, the gap between germline ends came to 16 bases. Germline CDR1 SEHNR, CDR2 FQNEAQ (reference sequence). The CDR3 is made up of 14 amino acids. CDR3 bases: TGTGCCAGCTCGCTATGGGGGGCCAACAATGAGCAGTTCTTC. Protein sequence: CASSLWGANNEQFF.

This clone was observed a few times. The CDR3 is CATSGQGQGEAFF. CDR3 sequence (DNA): TGTGCCACCTCGGGACAGGGACAAGGTGAAGCTTTCTTT. This rearrangement joins TRBV19 to TRBJ1-1, with TRBD1 identical over 9 bases. The J segment lost 7 bases and the V segment lost 10 bases, leaving 10 bases of the junction unmatched. CDR3 length: 13 residues. The germline gives CDR1 LNHDA, CDR2 SQIVND (reference sequence).

As for this clone: Other nucleotide sequences from this sample produce the same CDR3. The CDR3 protein is CASSYSAGGGNQPQHF. The CDR3 DNA follows: TGTGCCAGCAGTTACTCCGCAGGGGGGGGCAATCAGCCCCAGCATTTT. The genes are TRBV6-5 and TRBJ1-5; 7 nucleotides align to TRBD1. Germline CDR1 reads MNHEY; CDR2 reads SVGAGI. The CDR3 runs 16 residues. With 0 bases clipped from V and 2 bases from J, the junction kept 4 bases outside the gene matches.

As regards this clone: The germline gene is not matched at one end of the junction; a read error may be the cause. The chain recombines TRBV2 with TRBJ2-1, with D possibly TRBD1 on 5 matching bases. The CDR3 contains 14 residues. Germline CDR1 and CDR2: SNHLY and FYNNEI. CDR3 nucleotide sequence: TGTGCCAGCAGAGAAGGCGTAGGCAGGGATGAGCAGTTCTTC. Its protein is CASREGVGRDEQFF.

The table lists this clone with a count of one. V usage is TRBV18 and J usage is TRBJ2-7; D gene uncertain. Germline loops: CDR1 KGHSH, CDR2 LQKENI. V shed 5 bases and J shed 2 bases, with 4 bases lying between them. This CDR3 spans 11 amino acids. CDR3 coding DNA: TGTGCCAGCTCATCAACCTACGAGCAGTACTTC. Amino acids: CASSSTYEQYF.

The chain combines TRBV30 with TRBJ2-1; either TRBD1 or TRBD2 may supply D (5 bases each). The length of the CDR3 is 13 residues. Looked up from germline, CDR1 is GTSNPN and CDR2 is SVGIG (reference sequence). V was trimmed by 1 base and J by 9 bases, leaving 13 bases between them. CDR3 sequence (DNA): TGTGCCTGGAGTGATGGGACCCCAGGTGAGCAGTTCTTC. Its translation: CAWSDGTPGEQFF.

CDR3: CAWSVRPVAGGYNEQFF. In nucleotides, the CDR3 is TGTGCCTGGAGTGTACGACCCGTAGCGGGGGGCTACAATGAGCAGTTCTTC. The V gene is TRBV30, the J gene TRBJ2-1; TRBD2 agrees at 10 bases. Germline CDR1 reads GTSNPN; CDR2 reads SVGIG (reference sequence). J lost 3 bases, V lost 0 bases, and 8 bases had no gene match. The CDR3 has 17 residues.

This chain uses TRBV7-2 with TRBJ1-5; weak D call: TRBD1 (6 bases). The CDR3 consists of 15 residues. Trimming took 2 bases from V and 5 from J, leaving 13 bases between them. Per germline, CDR1 SGHTA and CDR2 FQGNSA. CDR3 coding DNA: TGTGCCAGCAGCTTAAGGGGGGCCATTTATCAGCCCCAGCATTTT. Its protein product is CASSLRGAIYQPQHF.

The chain uses TRBV27 and TRBJ1-1, with D hard to call. Trimming removed 5 bases from V and 0 bases from J, with 7 bases in between. The CDR3 has 13 amino acids. Germline V gene sequence: CDR1 MNHEY, CDR2 SMNVEV (reference sequence). The chain's CDR3 is CASSLTLNTEAFF. The CDR3 DNA reads as TGTGCCAGCAGTCTAACGTTGAACACTGAAGCTTTCTTT.

The chain links TRBV2 to TRBJ1-5; 7 nucleotides align to TRBD1. CDR3 length equals 14 residues. Germline-derived CDR1 and CDR2 are SNHLY and FYNNEI. V lost 3 bases and J lost 6; bases outside the gene matches: 5. The CDR3 reads CASSEDRYPQPQHF. CDR3 DNA: TGTGCCAGCAGTGAGGACAGGTACCCTCAGCCCCAGCATTTT.

Only one count was recorded for this clone. The CDR3 sequence is CASSQGWGLAGDTQYF. CDR3 bases: TGTGCCAGCAGCCAAGGGTGGGGTCTAGCGGGAGATACGCAGTATTTT. This chain connects TRBV4-2 to TRBJ2-3, with 8 bases identical to TRBD2. The CDR3 has 16 amino acids. V lost 1 base and J lost 5; bases outside the gene matches: 8. Germline V CDR1 and CDR2: LGHNA, YNFKEQ.

The chain is built from TRBV3-1 (or the pseudogene TRBV3-2) and TRBJ1-4; D uncertain. The V end was cut by 6 bases, the J end by 3 bases, with 14 bases between. Germline CDR1 reads LGHDT; CDR2 reads YNNKEL (reference sequence). The length of the CDR3 is 15 residues. The CDR3 bases are TGTGCCAGCAGACAGACGGGCAGGTCTAATGAAAAACTGTTTTTT. This translates into CASRQTGRSNEKLFF.

The V gene is TRBV7-9, the J gene TRBJ1-2; 7 nucleotides match TRBD1. Germline CDR1 SEHNR, CDR2 FQNEAQ (reference sequence). With V trimmed by 2 bases and J by 0 bases, 9 bases remained unmatched. The CDR3 has 17 residues. The CDR3 here is CASSLKLQGISNYGYTF. CDR3 in DNA: TGTGCCAGCAGCTTAAAACTACAGGGGATTTCTAACTATGGCTACACCTTC. The whole variable domain, filled in from reference TRBV7-9 and TRBJ1-2, reads DTGVSQNPRHKITKRGQNVTFRCDPISEHNRLYWYRQTLGQGPEFLTYFQNEAQLEKSRLLSDRFSAERPKGSFSTLEIQRTEQGDSAMYLCASSLKLQGISNYGYTFGSGTRLTVV.

Only one count was recorded for this clone. The J gene is TRBJ1-3, the V gene TRBV15, with 7 bases that match TRBD1. Losses at the gene ends were 3 bases for V and 0 bases for J; bases not matched to a gene: 5. Germline CDR1 and CDR2: LNHNV and YYDKDF (reference sequence). The CDR3 contains 16 residues. The CDR3 sequence is CATSSKGTASGNTIYF. The DNA of the CDR3 is TGTGCCACCAGCAGCAAGGGGACAGCCTCTGGAAACACCATATATTTT.

V usage is TRBV28 and J usage is TRBJ2-7; D ambiguous. CDR3 length: 14 residues. Per germline, CDR1 MDHEN and CDR2 SYDVKM. V lost 4 bases to trimming and J lost 2 bases, with 12 bases between them. This CDR3 reads CASSYWHLTYEQYF. CDR3 DNA: TGTGCCAGCAGTTATTGGCACCTCACCTACGAGCAGTACTTC. Combining the CDR3 with reference TRBV28 and TRBJ2-7 gives the whole variable domain DVKVTQSSRYLVKRTGEKVFLECVQDMDHENMFWYRQDPGLGLRLIYFSYDVKMKEKGDIPEGYSVSREKKERFSLILESASTNQTSMYLCASSYWHLTYEQYFGPGTRLTVT.

CDR3 in amino acids: CASSGGLTSAFF. CDR3 nucleotides: TGTGCCAGCTCGGGGGGGCTCACTTCAGCTTTCTTT. The chain employs TRBV19 and TRBJ1-1, with a tentative D call TRBD1 (6 bases). V was clipped by 9 bases and J by 10 bases, with 18 bases between them. Germline V gene sequence: CDR1 LNHDA, CDR2 SQIVND (reference sequence). This CDR3 has 12 amino acids.

This chain links TRBV5-1 with TRBJ1-4; TRBD1 agrees at 8 bases. J was trimmed by 3 bases and V by 3 bases; bases with no gene match: 4. This CDR3 has 15 residues. The germline V gene encodes CDR1 SGHRS and CDR2 YFSETQ. The CDR3 here is CASSSGQGPNEKLFF. DNA of the CDR3: TGCGCCAGCAGCTCTGGACAGGGCCCTAATGAAAAACTGTTTTTT.